One sample yielded the 4 T cell receptor beta chains listed below, sequenced in a study of blood T cell repertoires in COVID-19. Generated by immunoSEQ multiplex PCR, the TCRdb table keeps only in-frame clones and is missing some. The table includes 310,000 or so clones, roughly nine tenths detected once. The sequenced material came from peripheral blood. These receptors were obtained from a man aged 18 to 30 who had recovered from COVID-19.

The chain links TRBV4-2 to TRBJ1-2; D may be TRBD1 (6 bases). V was pared by 4 bases and J by 8 bases, with 14 bases between. From germline, CDR1 is LGHNA and CDR2 YNFKEQ. This CDR3 has 13 residues. This chain's CDR3 is CASSPRGAVGYTF. CDR3 in DNA: TGTGCCAGCAGCCCCCGGGGGGCGGTGGGCTACACCTTC.

The V and J genes are TRBV4-2 and TRBJ2-5; TRBD2 matches at 12 bases. Germline values: CDR1 LGHNA, CDR2 YNFKEQ. V was clipped by 0 bases and J by 3 bases; unmatched bases: 14. This CDR3 comprises 20 residues. CDR3 protein: CASSQDLTLAGGILEETQYF. The CDR3 DNA sequence: TGTGCCAGCAGCCAAGACTTAACTCTAGCGGGGGGGATCCTCGAAGAGACCCAGTACTTC.

The chain couples TRBV7-2 to TRBJ2-3, with TRBD1 matching 9 bases. Germline values: CDR1 SGHTA, CDR2 FQGNSA. J lost 5 bases, V lost 8 bases, and 8 bases had no gene match. CDR3 length equals 14 residues. In DNA, the CDR3 is TGTGCCAGCTCCCGGGACAGGGAGGTAGATACGCAGTATTTT. Its translation is CASSRDREVDTQYF.

This chain joins TRBV18 and TRBJ1-4; tentatively, D is TRBD1 (5 bases). Per the germline V gene, CDR1 is KGHSH and CDR2 is LQKENI. CDR3 length equals 15 residues. The V end was cut by 2 bases, the J end by 6 bases, with 13 bases between. In nucleotides, the CDR3 is TGTGCCAGCTCACCAAGCCCCGGGACTCATGAAAAACTGTTTTTT. This encodes CASSPSPGTHEKLFF.